This paragraph reports one TCR beta chain. Other nucleotide sequences in the sample specify the same CDR3. The data were obtained in a study of blood T cell repertoires in COVID-19. Assay: immunoSEQ multiplex PCR; the TCRdb copy retains only in-frame clones and omits some. The sample lists about 160,000 clones; around 85% were seen once. From germline, CDR1 is SNHLY and CDR2 FYNNEI. Trimming pared 6 bases from V and 1 base from J, leaving 9 bases between. This CDR3 region has 13 residues. The material sequenced was peripheral blood. The chain employs TRBV2 and TRBJ1-1; D ambiguous. The receptor was isolated from a human donor with acute or convalescent COVID-19. The donor label of this sample is uncertain. CDR3 sequence (DNA): TGTGCCAGCAGCCCGAGGGAGAACACTGAAGCTTTCTTT. It encodes CASSPRENTEAFF.